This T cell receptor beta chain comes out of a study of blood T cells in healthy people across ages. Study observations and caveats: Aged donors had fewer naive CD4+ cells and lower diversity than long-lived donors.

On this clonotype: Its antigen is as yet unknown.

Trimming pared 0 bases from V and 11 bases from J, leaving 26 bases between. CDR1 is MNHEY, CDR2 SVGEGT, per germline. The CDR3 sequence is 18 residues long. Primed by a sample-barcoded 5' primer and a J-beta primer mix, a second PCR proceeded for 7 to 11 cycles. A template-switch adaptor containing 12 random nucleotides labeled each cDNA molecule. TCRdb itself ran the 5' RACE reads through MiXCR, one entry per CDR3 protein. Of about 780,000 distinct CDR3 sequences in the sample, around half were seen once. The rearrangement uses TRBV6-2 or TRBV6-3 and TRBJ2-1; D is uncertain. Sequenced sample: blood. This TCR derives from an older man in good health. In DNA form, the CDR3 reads TGTGCCAGCAGTTACTCGACAAGTCGCCTAGGACGCGACGGTAAGCAGTTCTTC. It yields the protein CASSYSTSRLGRDGKQFF.